Below, 26 T cell receptor beta chains from the same sample are listed, as sequenced in a study of molecular identifiers for immune sequencing clone quantification. TCRdb recomputed calls from the PCR reads with MiXCR, one row per CDR3 protein. This sample carries about 510,000 distinct CDR3 sequences, about 25% of them seen once, and the ten largest clones take 0.7% to 0.9%. Sequencing was carried out using naive CD8+ T cells from blood, with Jurkat cell RNA spiked in. Documented subset: FACS-sorted CD8+CD4-CCR7+CD45RA+ naive T cells. Receptors originate from a human donor in good health. Some libraries in this study had Jurkat cell RNA spiked in.

The V and J genes are TRBV11-2 and TRBJ2-1; D is perhaps TRBD2 (5 bases). Germline V CDR1 and CDR2: SGHAT, FQNNGV. V dropped 2 bases and J dropped 12 bases, with 14 bases sitting between them. This CDR3 is built from 13 residues. CDR3 nucleotides: TGTGCCAGCAGCTTAAGGTTTAGCGATGGGCAGTTCTTC. It specifies CASSLRFSDGQFF. Combining the CDR3 with reference TRBV11-2 and TRBJ2-1 gives the whole variable domain EAGVAQSPRYKIIEKRQSVAFWCNPISGHATLYWYQQILGQGPKLLIQFQNNGVVDDSQLPKDRFSAERLKGVDSTLKIQPAKLEDSAVYLCASSLRFSDGQFFGPGTRLTVL.

The rearrangement links TRBV12-3 or TRBV12-4 to TRBJ1-5, with a weak D call TRBD1 (5 bases). Trimming removed 4 bases from V and 0 bases from J, with 7 bases in between. CDR3 size: 14 residues. The CDR3, as DNA: TGTGCCAGCAGTTGGGACGGTAGCAATCAGCCCCAGCATTTT. Translated: CASSWDGSNQPQHF.

This clonotype turned up a few times. The chain combines TRBV19 with TRBJ2-7; 11 nucleotides agree with TRBD2. The J segment lost 5 bases and the V segment lost 7 bases, leaving 10 bases of the junction unmatched. CDR1 is LNHDA and CDR2 is SQIVND in the germline V gene (reference sequence). The CDR3 is 15 residues long. The CDR3 bases are TGTGCCAGTAAAAAGGAACTAGCGGGAGCCCACGAGCAGTACTTC. Amino acid sequence: CASKKELAGAHEQYF.

Remarks on this clonotype: This may come from a read error, since a much larger clone is one base off. The rearrangement joins TRBV20-1 to TRBJ2-3, with D perhaps TRBD2 (6 bases). The germline gives CDR1 DFQATT, CDR2 SNEGSKA (reference sequence). V gave up 5 bases and J gave up 4 bases, with 19 bases separating them. The CDR3 runs 15 residues. In DNA form, the CDR3 reads TGCAGTGCTCCAGTCGTGGAGGGTGGAGCAGATACGCAGTATTTT. The encoded protein is CSAPVVEGGADTQYF.

The chain carries TRBV11-3 and TRBJ2-3; 11 positions match TRBD1. The germline CDR1 and CDR2 sequences are SGHNT and YENEEA. The CDR3 runs to 16 residues. V trimming: 5 bases; J trimming: 4 bases; junction bases outside the gene matches: 8. The CDR3 sequence: CASSTGTGGNADTQYF. CDR3 DNA sequence: TGTGCCAGCAGCACAGGGACAGGGGGAAACGCAGATACGCAGTATTTT.

This clonotype has only a few counts. The J gene is TRBJ1-5, the V gene TRBV2; D ambiguous. Deletions cut 4 bases from V and 5 bases from J, with 12 bases between. The CDR3 is made up of 14 amino acids. CDR1 SNHLY and CDR2 FYNNEI come from the germline V gene. The DNA for the CDR3 is TGTGCCAGCAGTGCAATAGGGTCCCATCAGCCCCAGCATTTT. It specifies CASSAIGSHQPQHF.

This clonotype was seen a handful of times. V and J are TRBV19 and TRBJ2-6, with 9 positions matching TRBD1. Germline CDR1 reads LNHDA; CDR2 reads SQIVND (reference sequence). With V trimmed by 2 bases and J by 3 bases, 11 bases remained unmatched. The CDR3 totals 19 residues. The CDR3 is CASSILTGTGILGANVLTF. For the CDR3, the DNA is TGTGCCAGTAGTATATTAACCGGGACAGGGATTCTTGGGGCCAACGTCCTGACTTTC.

This clonotype turned up a few times. J is TRBJ2-5 and V is TRBV28; D remains unclear. Germline V gene sequence: CDR1 MDHEN, CDR2 SYDVKM. Trimming took 5 bases from V and 2 from J, leaving 12 bases between them. CDR3 length: 14 residues. CDR3 nucleotide sequence: TGTGCCAGCAGTCCTGTACAGTGGCAAGAGACCCAGTACTTC. Encoded protein: CASSPVQWQETQYF.

This chain links TRBV5-1 with TRBJ1-2; TRBD1 is a possible D gene (6 bases). From germline, CDR1 is SGHRS and CDR2 YFSETQ. The CDR3 totals 15 residues. V was clipped by 0 bases and J by 5 bases, with 14 bases between them. The CDR3 sequence is CASSLERQGRYGYTF. In DNA, the CDR3 is TGCGCCAGCAGCTTGGAACGGCAGGGGAGATATGGCTACACCTTC.

This clonotype was seen a few times. The chain employs TRBV30 and TRBJ2-7, with TRBD2 as a possible D gene (5 bases). This CDR3 comprises 14 residues. CDR1 is GTSNPN, CDR2 SVGIG, per germline (reference sequence). V shed 2 bases and J shed 2 bases, with 13 bases lying between them. The CDR3 DNA follows: TGTGCCTGGAGTCGGGGTTCAGTACCCTACGAGCAGTACTTC. It encodes CAWSRGSVPYEQYF. The whole variable domain, filled in from reference TRBV30 and TRBJ2-7, reads SQTIHQWPATLVQPVGSPLSLECTVEGTSNPNLYWYRQAAGRGLQLLFYSVGIGQISSEVPQNLSASRPQDRQFILSSKKLLLSDSGFYLCAWSRGSVPYEQYFGPGTRLTVT.

This clonotype was observed a handful of times. The chain is built from TRBV6-5 and TRBJ2-2, with 16 nucleotides matching TRBD2. The trim removed 2 bases at V and 7 bases at J, leaving 10 bases unmatched. The CDR3 consists of 19 residues. Germline V gene lookup returns CDR1 MNHEY and CDR2 SVGAGI. CDR3 protein: CASSYRGTSGGAGIGELFF. CDR3 in DNA: TGTGCCAGCAGTTACCGCGGGACTAGCGGGGGGGCAGGGATCGGGGAGCTGTTTTTT.

This clonotype was detected many times. V gene TRBV9 combines with J gene TRBJ2-5; the match to TRBD2 covers 8 bases. The CDR3 spans 13 residues. Germline assignment: CDR1 SGDLS and CDR2 YYNGEE. With V trimmed by 6 bases and J by 4 bases, 5 bases remained unmatched. For the CDR3, the DNA is TGTGCCAGCATTTTAGGACTAGCAGAGACCCAGTACTTC. Amino acids: CASILGLAETQYF.

The table lists this clonotype with a few counts. This chain links TRBV7-9 with TRBJ1-3, with D hard to call. Per germline, CDR1 SEHNR and CDR2 FQNEAQ (reference sequence). V dropped 4 bases and J dropped 2 bases, with 6 bases sitting between them. The CDR3 covers 13 residues. CDR3 nucleotides: TGTGCCAGCAGCTACCCGGCTGGAAACACCATATATTTT. This gives the protein CASSYPAGNTIYF.

This clonotype occurred a few times. This chain uses TRBV20-1 with TRBJ2-7, with D maybe TRBD1 (6 bases). Germline-derived CDR1 and CDR2 are DFQATT and SNEGSKA (reference sequence). This CDR3 is built from 17 residues. Trimming stripped 5 bases from V and 5 bases from J, with 28 bases between. CDR3 loop: CSAPPFGPGHGENEQYF. The CDR3 nucleotides are TGCAGTGCTCCGCCCTTTGGGCCGGGACATGGGGAGAACGAGCAGTACTTC.

At least ten counts were recorded for this clonotype. V is TRBV28 and J is TRBJ1-1, with D possibly matching TRBD1 (5 bases). V was clipped by 8 bases and J by 4 bases, with 11 bases between them. The CDR3 runs 12 residues. Germline CDR1 is MDHEN and CDR2 is SYDVKM. CDR3: CASAYRSTEAFF. CDR3 nucleotides: TGTGCCAGCGCCTACAGGAGCACTGAAGCTTTCTTT.

Remarks on this clonotype: A much larger clone lies a single base off, so this may be a read error. This chain uses TRBV4-1 with TRBJ2-7, with D maybe TRBD1 (6 bases). This CDR3 region has 15 residues. The V gene's germline CDR1 is MGHRA and CDR2 YSYEKL. CDR3 region: CARSQDRGQQWEQYF. CDR3 in DNA: TGCGCCCGCAGCCAAGATCGAGGACAGCAATGGGAGCAGTACTTC.

Ten or more counts support this clonotype. The chain combines TRBV9 with TRBJ2-3; 11 nucleotides agree with TRBD2. V gave up 2 bases and J gave up 5 bases; unmatched junction bases: 7. Germline CDR1 is SGDLS and CDR2 is YYNGEE. The CDR3 has 16 amino acids. The DNA of the CDR3 is TGTGCCAGCAGCGTTACTAGCGGGAGTTTAATAGATACGCAGTATTTT. The encoded protein is CASSVTSGSLIDTQYF.

There are a few counts of this clonotype. J is TRBJ2-7 and V is TRBV10-2; 8 bases line up with TRBD1. J gave up 6 bases and V 1 base, and 5 bases lay outside the gene matches. Germline lookup yields CDR1 WSHSY and CDR2 SAAADI. The CDR3 has 14 amino acids. The CDR3 sequence: CASSEWDRRLEQYF. CDR3 bases: TGCGCCAGCAGTGAGTGGGACAGGCGCCTCGAGCAGTACTTC.

The rearrangement uses TRBV19 and TRBJ2-1; D might be TRBD2 (6 bases). CDR1 and CDR2 (germline): LNHDA, SQIVND (reference sequence). The length of the CDR3 is 16 residues. V was shortened by 6 bases and J by 0 bases, with 15 bases between the two germline ends. This chain's CDR3 is CASSSGEFGSYNEQFF. The CDR3 coding sequence is TGTGCCAGTAGCTCGGGGGAGTTCGGCTCCTACAATGAGCAGTTCTTC.

V usage is TRBV4-3 and J usage is TRBJ1-1, with D tentatively TRBD1 (6 bases). The CDR3 extends over 19 amino acids. Between the trimmed V and J ends, which lost 0 bases and 4 bases, there was a span of 24 bases. Germline lookup yields CDR1 LGHNA and CDR2 YSLEER. The DNA of the CDR3 is TGCGCCAGCAGCCAAGATCAAGAGTATGCAGGGGCGTCGAGCACTGAAGCTTTCTTT. Translation: CASSQDQEYAGASSTEAFF.

In regard to this clonotype: This may arise from a read error, as a much more abundant clone is one base away. The genes are TRBV12-3 or TRBV12-4 and TRBJ1-5, with D uncertain. Trimming removed 6 bases at V and 5 bases at J, with 11 bases between. CDR3 length equals 13 residues. CDR3 sequence: CASSQDIYQPQHF. CDR3 nucleotides: TGTGCCAGCAGCCAAGATATCTATCAGCCCCAGCATTTT.

The V and J genes are TRBV27 and TRBJ2-6; unclear D gene. V lost 1 base to trimming and J lost 4 bases, with 5 bases between them. This CDR3 has 14 residues. The germline gives CDR1 MNHEY, CDR2 SMNVEV (reference sequence). CDR3 sequence: CASSLLYGANVLTF. CDR3 bases: TGTGCCAGCAGTTTATTGTACGGGGCCAACGTCCTGACTTTC.

As concerns this clonotype: The junction does not match germline at one end; this may be a read error. The J gene is TRBJ2-7, the V gene TRBV20-1, with a tentative D call TRBD2 (5 bases). CDR1 is DFQATT, CDR2 SNEGSKA, per germline (reference sequence). The CDR3 spans 14 residues. CDR3 sequence (DNA): TGCAGTGCGAGAGGCCATTTCGACTACTACGAGCAGTACTTC. Translated: CSARGHFDYYEQYF.

This clonotype was counted only a few times. The CDR3 DNA reads as TGTGCCAGCAGTGATTTCCGGGGGACCTACAATGAGCAGTTCTTC. Protein: CASSDFRGTYNEQFF. The V gene is TRBV25-1, the J gene TRBJ2-1; D may be TRBD2 (6 bases). The V and J ends lost 3 bases and 2 bases respectively, with 11 bases between them. This CDR3 spans 15 amino acids. Germline CDR1 MGHDK, CDR2 SYGVNS.

This clonotype was observed a few times. This chain uses TRBV6-2 or TRBV6-3 with TRBJ2-3, with D possibly being TRBD2 (6 bases). The V and J ends lost 6 bases and 2 bases respectively, with 21 bases between them. Per germline, CDR1 MNHEY and CDR2 SVGEGT. The CDR3 has 17 amino acids. The CDR3 sequence: CASSNPPVGLITDTQYF. The CDR3 nucleotides read TGTGCCAGCAGCAATCCTCCGGTGGGACTCATCACAGATACGCAGTATTTT.

CDR3 sequence (DNA): TGTGCCAGCAGTGGTGCGGGGGGGCCCTCTGAGACCCAGTACTTC. Protein: CASSGAGGPSETQYF. The chain recombines TRBV6-5 with TRBJ2-5, with 9 bases that match TRBD2. The CDR3 length is 15 residues. The ends lost 5 bases at V and 5 bases at J; junction bases unmatched: 9. Germline V lookup: CDR1 MNHEY, CDR2 SVGAGI.